This T cell receptor beta chain was retrieved from a study of control samples from healthy donors and cancer patients (dated by TCRdb to the early 2020s). CDR1 LGHDT and CDR2 YNNKEL were looked up in the germline V gene (reference sequence). The junction shows trimming of 5 bases on V and 5 bases on J, and the gene matches do not reach 10 bases of it. The cysteine opens and the phenylalanine closes a CDR3 of 16 amino acids. The only DNA kept is the CDR3, 48 bases in frame from the first base. The library was prepared using the immunoSEQ multiplex PCR assay. The table comes from immuneACCESS by way of TCRdb, which keeps in-frame sequences with V and J called. Part of the clones is missing from these tables; in studies checked, under half for an unresolved V gene and the rest for unknown reasons. The sample table lists about 150,000 clones, more than 85% of them with a count of one. The ten largest clones add up to just over 2% of the sample.

As for this clone: It lacks a known antigen. Base qualities are not provided; no much larger clone lies one nucleotide away.

Input material: blood. The chain is made from TRBV3-1 (or the pseudogene TRBV3-2) and TRBJ2-1, with 9 bases aligning to TRBD2. The source of this sequence is a woman in her thirties or forties in good health. The sequence in DNA is TGTGCCAGCAGCAAATCCCCGGGACTAGCCCACAATGAGCAGTTCTTC. This encodes CASSKSPGLAHNEQFF.